The clone carrying this T cell receptor (beta chain) has ten or more counts. This specimen comes from a study of patients and donors after allogeneic stem cell transplantation. This CDR3 comprises 17 residues. V lost 0 bases and J 0 bases, leaving 14 bases between the germline ends. The germline V gene encodes CDR1 LGHNA and CDR2 YSLEER. Each CDR3 protein gets one entry after TCRdb re-called the RT-PCR reads with MiXCR. This table has some 880,000 distinct CDR3 sequences, roughly 18% appearing once. This TCR derives from a human donor who was either an allogeneic HSCT recipient or a stem cell or donor lymphocyte infusion donor (not recorded which). It is not recorded whose cells these are; they may come from a transplant donor. The sample comprised blood, either unsorted or a sorted T cell fraction (not recorded which). This chain connects TRBV4-3 to TRBJ1-1, with D tentatively TRBD1 (6 bases). CDR3 sequence reads: CASSQDEAQGMNTEAFF. Here the CDR3 DNA reads TGCGCCAGCAGCCAAGATGAGGCACAGGGCATGAACACTGAAGCTTTCTTT.